The clone carrying this TCR beta chain turned up a few times. Its specificity is not known. The CDR3 covers 15 residues. The germline CDR1 and CDR2 sequences are MDHEN and SYDVKM. The V end lost 1 base, the J end lost 2 bases, and 12 bases lay between the germline ends. In TCRdb, the reads were re-called with MiXCR into one record per CDR3 protein. The top ten hold almost 35% of the sample, which has some 130,000 distinct CDR3 sequences, 20% to 30% seen once. The sample is drawn from a study of T cell repertoires in cytomegalovirus infection. In the study overall: Public TCR beta signature analysis indicated the presence of both CMV infection and matching HLA type. Study outcomes and limitations: Cumulated frequencies of public TCR beta families served to identify carriers of CMV plus the relevant HLA.

The chain links TRBV28 to TRBJ2-7; D possibly corresponds to TRBD2 (5 bases). The source of this sequence is a human donor in good health (CMV status not recorded). Some clones in this sample may be carry-over from other donors' samples. Sequencing input: PBMCs, sequenced either directly or after in vitro stimulation (not recorded which). CDR3 loop: CASSLFFSGAYEQYF. CDR3 in DNA: TGTGCCAGCAGTTTATTCTTCAGCGGAGCCTACGAGCAGTACTTC.